These T cell receptor beta chains were read from a single sample in a study of T cell responses to AZD1222 COVID-19 vaccine. Here immunoSEQ multiplex PCR was the method, and the copy in TCRdb shows in-frame clones only, minus some. The table includes under 150,000 clones, roughly 92% detected once. The sample was peripheral blood, taken 28 days after the second AZD1222 dose. The receptors shown here come from an adult who received the AZD1222 COVID-19 vaccine. CDR3s include the opening cysteine and the closing phenylalanine or tryptophan. The D gene is left open where the match is weak. Expanded clones get a size class; other rows say once, few or many, or leave the size out.

D gene	CDR3 length	V gene	clone size	J gene	CDR3 DNA	CDR3 protein
TRBD1	14	TRBV7-6	.	TRBJ2-7	TGTGCCAGCAGCTTAGGACGACAGGGCTACGAGCAGTACTTC	CASSLGRQGYEQYF
.	13	TRBV6-5	.	TRBJ1-2	TGTGCCAGCAGCGCCAGTATTTACTATGGCTACACCTTC	CASSASIYYGYTF
.	12	TRBV28	once	TRBJ1-5	TGTGCCAGCAGTTTGGGGACTCAGCCCCAGCATTTT	CASSLGTQPQHF
.	16	TRBV28	.	TRBJ1-1	TGTGCCAGCAGTTTGGCGGGGGGTTTAGGAAACACTGAAGCTTTCTTT	CASSLAGGLGNTEAFF
.	15	TRBV5-1	.	TRBJ1-1	TGCGCCAGCAGCTTGGCCCCGGGGATTGGCACTGAAGCTTTCTTT	CASSLAPGIGTEAFF
TRBD1	16	TRBV19	.	TRBJ1-5	TGTGCCAGTAGGATAACAGGGGGAGCGTGGGATCAGCCCCAGCATTTT	CASRITGGAWDQPQHF
.	18	TRBV28	.	TRBJ2-4	TGTGCCAGCAGGTTGGGGGGCACAGGGTTCTTAGCCAAAAACATTCAGTACTTC	CASRLGGTGFLAKNIQYF
TRBD2	15	TRBV7-9	.	TRBJ2-1	TGTGCCAGCAGCTTACACGGGACTAGTAACAATGAGCAGTTCTTC	CASSLHGTSNNEQFF
TRBD2	16	TRBV7-9	.	TRBJ2-3	TGTGCCAGCAGGCGACTAGCGGGAGAAGGTACAGATACGCAGTATTTT	CASRRLAGEGTDTQYF
TRBD2	15	TRBV11-3	.	TRBJ2-5	TGTGCCAGCTCTGGCGGGGAGGGCCTTCAAGAGACCCAGTACTTC	CASSGGEGLQETQYF
.	13	TRBV11-2	.	TRBJ2-7	TGTGCCAGCAGCTTAGCGGGAGCGCGGGAGCAGTACTTC	CASSLAGAREQYF
.	12	TRBV29-1	.	TRBJ1-4	TGCAGCGGGGGACGGTCAAATGAAAAACTGTTTTTT	CSGGRSNEKLFF
.	13	TRBV6-5	.	TRBJ1-1	TGTGCCAGCAGTTACTCTAGGGGCACTGAAGCTTTCTTT	CASSYSRGTEAFF
.	13	TRBV11-2	.	TRBJ2-5	TGTGCCAGCAGCTTCGGGGGTAAAGAGACCCAGTACTTC	CASSFGGKETQYF
.	12	TRBV5-6	once	TRBJ1-2	TGTGCCAGCAGCTTGGCAAACTATGGCTACACCTTC	CASSLANYGYTF
.	14	TRBV5-1	.	TRBJ1-3	TGCGCCAGCAGCTTTTTAGGGGAGGGAAACACCATATATTTT	CASSFLGEGNTIYF
.	16	TRBV5-5	.	TRBJ1-4	TGTGCCAGCAGCCTCGTAGGGAGGTCGACTAATGAAAAACTGTTTTTT	CASSLVGRSTNEKLFF
.	14	TRBV9	once	TRBJ1-4	TGTGCCAGCAGCGCTGGACTGAGGGATGAAAAACTGTTTTTT	CASSAGLRDEKLFF
TRBD1	14	TRBV7-2	.	TRBJ1-2	TGTGCCAGCAGCCGGGCCGGGACAGGCTATGGCTACACCTTC	CASSRAGTGYGYTF
.	14	TRBV3-1/TRBV3-2	.	TRBJ2-1	TGTGCCAGCAGCCAAAATGGGCAAAACAATGAGCAGTTCTTC	CASSQNGQNNEQFF
TRBD2	14	TRBV6-5	.	TRBJ2-7	TGTGCCAGCACCCCGGGACTAGGGCCATTAGAGCAGTACTTC	CASTPGLGPLEQYF
TRBD1	13	TRBV2	.	TRBJ1-4	TGTGCCAGCAGTGATCTACGGACAGGGGCTCTGTTTTTT	CASSDLRTGALFF
.	12	TRBV15	once	TRBJ1-2	TGTGCCACCCTGGACAGCGACTATGGCTACACCTTC	CATLDSDYGYTF
.	14	TRBV19	.	TRBJ1-6	TGTGCCAGTAGTATAACAGGCGGGGGTTCACCCCTCCACTTT	CASSITGGGSPLHF
.	15	TRBV7-2	once	TRBJ1-2	TGTGCCAGCAGCTTAGCTAGTACCGACGGCTATGGCTACACCTTC	CASSLASTDGYGYTF
.	10	TRBV20-1	.	TRBJ2-5	TGCAGTGCCCGTAGGGAGACCCAGTACTTC	CSARRETQYF
.	13	TRBV27	few	TRBJ2-6	TGTGCCAGCAGTTCAGCTGGGGCCAACGTCCTGACTTTC	CASSSAGANVLTF
.	16	TRBV24-1	.	TRBJ2-1	TGTGCCACCAGTGGGCTGACTCCTAGCTCCTACAATGAGCAGTTCTTC	CATSGLTPSSYNEQFF
.	9	TRBV20-1	.	TRBJ1-2	TGCAGTGCTAGCACTGGCTACACCTTC	CSASTGYTF
.	14	TRBV18	.	TRBJ1-1	TGTGCCAGCTCACCTATAGCAATGAACACTGAAGCTTTCTTT	CASSPIAMNTEAFF
.	13	TRBV24-1	.	TRBJ2-1	TGTGCCACCAGTGATTTGACAAAGAATGAGCAGTTCTTC	CATSDLTKNEQFF